This T cell receptor beta chain was observed in a study of cytomegalovirus exposure and HLA in healthy donors. For this clone: Other nucleotide sequences in the sample specify the same CDR3.

Germline loops: CDR1 MRHNA, CDR2 SNTAGT. This CDR3 is 15 amino acids long. V lost 0 bases and J lost 4; bases outside the gene matches: 1. The PCR used 60 Vbeta and 13 Jbeta primers. As originally analysed: In a later analysis, 70 million to 80 million unique TCR beta chains included roughly 11 million shared by two or more donors. Assay: immunoSEQ multiplex PCR; the TCRdb copy retains only in-frame clones and omits some. V and J calls and clone size are as listed in that table; D and trimming were resolved from the DNA. In the table there are fewer than 200,000 clones, approximately 90% of which are singletons.

The rearrangement joins TRBV6-4 to TRBJ2-3; TRBD2 agrees at 10 bases. This sequence originates from a boy between 2 and 10 years old in good health and CMV-seronegative. The sample consisted of PBMCs. The CDR3 loop reads CASSDSSGGADTQYF. CDR3 nucleotides: TGTGCCAGCAGTGACTCGAGCGGGGGGGCAGATACGCAGTATTTT.